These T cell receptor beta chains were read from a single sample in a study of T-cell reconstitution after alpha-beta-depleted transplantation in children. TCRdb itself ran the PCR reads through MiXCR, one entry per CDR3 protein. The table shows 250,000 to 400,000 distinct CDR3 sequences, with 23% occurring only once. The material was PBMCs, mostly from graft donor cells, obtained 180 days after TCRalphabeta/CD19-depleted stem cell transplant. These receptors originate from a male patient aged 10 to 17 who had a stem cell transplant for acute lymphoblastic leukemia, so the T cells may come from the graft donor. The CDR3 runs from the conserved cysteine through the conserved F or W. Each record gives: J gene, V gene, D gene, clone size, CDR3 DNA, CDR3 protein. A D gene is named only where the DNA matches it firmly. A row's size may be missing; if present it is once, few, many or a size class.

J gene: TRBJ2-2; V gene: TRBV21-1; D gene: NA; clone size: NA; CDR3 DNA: TGTGCCAGCAGCAAGGCAGCGGGCAAGGCCGGGGAGCTGTTTTTT; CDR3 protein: CASSKAAGKAGELFF
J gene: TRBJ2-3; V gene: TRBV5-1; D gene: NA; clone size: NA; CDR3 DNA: TGCGCCAGCAGCTTAGGCGGGGCAACAGATACGCAGTATTTT; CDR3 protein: CASSLGGATDTQYF
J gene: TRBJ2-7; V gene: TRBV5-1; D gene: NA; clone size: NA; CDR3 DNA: TGCGCCAGCAGCCCCCGACTGGATACCTACGAGCAGTACTTC; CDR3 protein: CASSPRLDTYEQYF
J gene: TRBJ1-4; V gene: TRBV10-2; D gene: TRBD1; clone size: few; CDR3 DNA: TGCGCCAGCAGTGATCGCCGACAGGGGCAGGGTGAAAAACTGTTTTTT; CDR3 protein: CASSDRRQGQGEKLFF
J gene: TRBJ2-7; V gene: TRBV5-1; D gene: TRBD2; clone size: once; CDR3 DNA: TGCGCCAGCGGTTACTGGGGACTAGCGGCCTACGAGCAGTACTTC; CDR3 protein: CASGYWGLAAYEQYF
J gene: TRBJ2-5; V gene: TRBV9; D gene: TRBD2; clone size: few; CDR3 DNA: TGTGCCAGCAGCGTGGTGGGAGCGGGAGTTGCGTCCCAGTACTTC; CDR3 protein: CASSVVGAGVASQYF
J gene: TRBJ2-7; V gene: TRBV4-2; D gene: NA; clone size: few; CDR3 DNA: TGTGCCAGCAGCCAAACCCAGGACAGTTCCTACGAGCAGTACTTC; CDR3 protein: CASSQTQDSSYEQYF
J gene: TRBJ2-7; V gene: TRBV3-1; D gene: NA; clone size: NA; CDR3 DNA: TGTGCCAGCAGTCGTACCGACGGTCCCTACGAGCAGTACTTC; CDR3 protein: CASSRTDGPYEQYF
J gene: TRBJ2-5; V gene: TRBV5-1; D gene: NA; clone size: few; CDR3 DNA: TGCGCCAGCAGCTTCTCCGGGACCCCTAAAGAGACCCAGTACTTC; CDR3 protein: CASSFSGTPKETQYF
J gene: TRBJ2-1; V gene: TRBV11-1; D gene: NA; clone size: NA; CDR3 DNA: TGTGCCAGCAGCTTAGGAGCAGGGGTTATTCTCTACAATGAGCAGTTCTTC; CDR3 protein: CASSLGAGVILYNEQFF
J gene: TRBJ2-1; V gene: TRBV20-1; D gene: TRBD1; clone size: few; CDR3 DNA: TGCAGTGCCTACCAACCGGGACAGTCCTACAATGAGCAGTTCTTC; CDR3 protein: CSAYQPGQSYNEQFF
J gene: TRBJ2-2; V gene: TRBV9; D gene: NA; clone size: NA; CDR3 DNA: TGTGCCAGCAGCGTAGCACCTCCTGGAGCCGGGGAGCTGTTTTTT; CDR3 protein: CASSVAPPGAGELFF
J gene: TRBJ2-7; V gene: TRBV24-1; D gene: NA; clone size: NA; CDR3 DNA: TGTGCCACCAGCATGATCAACGGGACCTCCAAGAACGAGCAGTACTTC; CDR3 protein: CATSMINGTSKNEQYF
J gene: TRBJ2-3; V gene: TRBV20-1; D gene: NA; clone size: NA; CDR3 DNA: TGCAGTGCTAGGGCATATAACACTCCTCGATACACAGATACGCAGTATTTT; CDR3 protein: CSARAYNTPRYTDTQYF
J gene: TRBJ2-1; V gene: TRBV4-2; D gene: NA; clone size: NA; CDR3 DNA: TGTGCCAGCAGCCAAGAACTCGACAGGTACAATGAGCAGTTCTTC; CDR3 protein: CASSQELDRYNEQFF
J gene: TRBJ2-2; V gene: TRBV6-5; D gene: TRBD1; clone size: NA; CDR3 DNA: TGTGCCAGCAGTTACTCAAGGACAGGGGGGCACACCGGGGAGCTGTTTTTT; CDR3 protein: CASSYSRTGGHTGELFF
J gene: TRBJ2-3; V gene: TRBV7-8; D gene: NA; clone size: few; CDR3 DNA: TGTGCCAGCAGCTCCCGGATGGGGTCAGATACGCAGTATTTT; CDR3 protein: CASSSRMGSDTQYF
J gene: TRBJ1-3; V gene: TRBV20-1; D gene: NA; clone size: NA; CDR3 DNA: TGCAGTGCTAGAGGGTTCGCAGGGGTCGGAAACACCATATATTTT; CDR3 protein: CSARGFAGVGNTIYF
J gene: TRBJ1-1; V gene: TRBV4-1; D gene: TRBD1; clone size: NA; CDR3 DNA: TGCGCCAGCAGCCGCGGACAGGGGGTGAACACTGAAGCTTTCTTT; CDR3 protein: CASSRGQGVNTEAFF
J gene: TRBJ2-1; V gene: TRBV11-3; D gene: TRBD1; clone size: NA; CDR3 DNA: TGTGCCAGCAGCACCCGGACAGGGCTCGACAATGAGCAGTTCTTC; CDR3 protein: CASSTRTGLDNEQFF
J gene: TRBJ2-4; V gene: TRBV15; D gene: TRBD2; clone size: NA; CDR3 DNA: TGTGCCACCAGCAGAGTGAGCGGGGGAAACATTCAGTACTTC; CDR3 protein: CATSRVSGGNIQYF
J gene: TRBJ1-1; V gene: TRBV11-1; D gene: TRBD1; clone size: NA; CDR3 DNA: TGTGCCAGCAGCGCCAGGGGGTATGGGTCTGAAGCTTTCTTT; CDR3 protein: CASSARGYGSEAFF
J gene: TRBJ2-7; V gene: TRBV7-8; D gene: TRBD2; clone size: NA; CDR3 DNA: TGTGCCAGCAGCTTAACGCGGGAGGGAGAATACGAGCAGTACTTC; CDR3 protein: CASSLTREGEYEQYF
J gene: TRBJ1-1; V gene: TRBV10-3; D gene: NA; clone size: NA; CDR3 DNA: TGTGCCATCAGGGAAAACACTGAAGCTTTCTTT; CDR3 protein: CAIRENTEAFF
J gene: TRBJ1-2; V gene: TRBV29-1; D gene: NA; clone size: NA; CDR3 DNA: TGCAGCGTTACGTGGATCTATGGCTACACCTTC; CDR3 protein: CSVTWIYGYTF
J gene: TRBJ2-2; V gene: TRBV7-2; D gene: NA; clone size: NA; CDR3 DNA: TGTGCCAGCAGCCGCAGGCCGCCCACCGGGGAGCTGTTTTTT; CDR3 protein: CASSRRPPTGELFF
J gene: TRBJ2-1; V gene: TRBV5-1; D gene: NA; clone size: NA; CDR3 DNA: TGCGCCAGCAGCTTGAGGACAGTGGGCGCTGAGCAGTTCTTC; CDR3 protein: CASSLRTVGAEQFF
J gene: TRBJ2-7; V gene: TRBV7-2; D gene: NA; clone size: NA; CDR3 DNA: TGTGCCAGCAGCTCCAGTTTCGGTCCCTGGGACGAGCAGTACTTC; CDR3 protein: CASSSSFGPWDEQYF
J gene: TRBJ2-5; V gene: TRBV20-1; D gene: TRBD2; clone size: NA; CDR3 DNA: TGCAGTGCGGGAAAGACTAGCGGCTCGCCCCAGTACTTC; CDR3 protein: CSAGKTSGSPQYF
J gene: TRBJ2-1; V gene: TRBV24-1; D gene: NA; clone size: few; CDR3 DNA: TGTGCCACCAGTGCCAAGGGGCCCTCCTACAATGAGCAGTTCTTC; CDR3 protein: CATSAKGPSYNEQFF
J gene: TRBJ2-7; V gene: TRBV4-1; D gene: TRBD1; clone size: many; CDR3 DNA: TGCGCCAGCAGCCAGCCCGGGACAGGGGGTTACGAGCAGTACTTC; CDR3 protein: CASSQPGTGGYEQYF
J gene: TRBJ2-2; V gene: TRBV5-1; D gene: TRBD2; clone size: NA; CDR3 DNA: TGCGCCAGCAGCTTGGTAGCGGGAGACACCGGGGAGCTGTTTTTT; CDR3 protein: CASSLVAGDTGELFF
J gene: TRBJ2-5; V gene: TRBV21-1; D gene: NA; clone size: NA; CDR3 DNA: TGTGCCAGCAGCAAAGTGGTAGTAGCGGGAGGGAAAGAGACCCAGTACTTC; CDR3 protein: CASSKVVVAGGKETQYF
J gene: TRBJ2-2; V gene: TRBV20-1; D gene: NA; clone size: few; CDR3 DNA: TGCAGTGCTAGGAAGGCCGGGGAGCTGTTTTTT; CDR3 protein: CSARKAGELFF
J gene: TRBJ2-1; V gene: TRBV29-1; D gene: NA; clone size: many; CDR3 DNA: TGCAGCGTTGTATTGGAGGAGCAGTTCTTC; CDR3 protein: CSVVLEEQFF
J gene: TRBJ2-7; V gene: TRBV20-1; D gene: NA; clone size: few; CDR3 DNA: TGCAGTGCTAGAGACAGCTACTTCTCCTACGAGCAGTACTTC; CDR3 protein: CSARDSYFSYEQYF
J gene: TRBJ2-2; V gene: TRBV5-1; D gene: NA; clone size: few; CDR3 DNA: TGCGCCAGCAGCCCCGAGGGGGTCGCCGGGGAGCTGTTTTTT; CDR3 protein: CASSPEGVAGELFF
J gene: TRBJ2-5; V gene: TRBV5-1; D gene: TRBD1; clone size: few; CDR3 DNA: TGCGCCAGCAGCTCACGAGACAGACAGGGGAAAGAGACCCAGTACTTC; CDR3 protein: CASSSRDRQGKETQYF
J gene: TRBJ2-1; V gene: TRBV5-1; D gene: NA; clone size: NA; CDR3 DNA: TGCGCCAGCAGCGCCCTCTCGGGTCCCTCCTACAATGAGCAGTTCTTC; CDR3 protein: CASSALSGPSYNEQFF
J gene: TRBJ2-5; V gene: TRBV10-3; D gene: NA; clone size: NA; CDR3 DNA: TGTGCCATCAAAATTCTAGAGACCCAGTACTTC; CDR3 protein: CAIKILETQYF
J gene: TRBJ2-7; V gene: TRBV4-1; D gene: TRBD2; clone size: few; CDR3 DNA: TGCGCCAGCAGCCTGCCATGGGCTAGCGGGAGCGACGAGCAGTACTTC; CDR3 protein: CASSLPWASGSDEQYF